This TCR beta chain was recorded in a study of blood T cell repertoires in COVID-19 (dated by TCRdb to 2020 to 2021). Regarding the study in general: Samples from collaborators originated in the United States, Italy and Spain and spanned both the acute and convalescent phases of COVID-19. The prospective study material was composed of cDNA or gDNA derived from T cells, B-cell-depleted T cells, or PBMCs. The dataset comprised deeply sampled blood TCRbeta repertoires from subjects exposed to, actively infected with, or recovered from COVID-19. The repertoires were released in a freely available public database meant as a resource for research on the immune response to SARS-CoV-2. Samples were obtained from the ongoing ImmuneRACE study (first 160 participants) and from 1,200 or so subjects provided by 6 global collaborators. The sample metadata nearly always contained a de-identified subject ID, COVID-19 status, age in years and sex. Where available, HLA class I and class II types were obtained from metadata supplied by the sample provider rather than from assay-based typing.

The study at large found these results: The quantity of clinical and demographic metadata differed by source and by participant and was supplied without curation.

As regards this clone: This clone's antigen is unknown. Base quality data are lacking; no much larger clone is found one base away.

The germline V gene encodes CDR1 MNHNY and CDR2 SVGAGI (reference sequence). Trimming accounts for 8 bases at V and 5 bases at J, while the number of junction bases matched to no gene is 9. Spanning cysteine to phenylalanine, the CDR3 consists of 14 amino acids. The only DNA kept is the CDR3, 42 bases in frame from the first base. TCRbeta CDR3 regions were amplified from genomic DNA using the immunoSEQ Assay, a bias-controlled multiplex PCR. In the source study's methods: Within the assay, amplification of reference gene primers was used to estimate how many nucleated cells each sample contained. Sequence reads were collapsed and filtered to measure the absolute abundance of every unique TCRbeta CDR3 rearrangement. Productive Simpson clonality was computed per sample as the square root of Simpson's diversity index over productive rearrangements. TCRdb obtained this table from immuneACCESS and retained in-frame rearrangements with V and J assigned. These tables miss some clones; where compared with another copy, unresolved V genes account for less than half of the shortfall, and the remainder is unexplained. Clone size and the V and J calls come from that table; the DNA yielded D and trimming. The sample table holds a few hundred thousand clones, of which around 83% were seen once. 9.7% of the sample rests with the top ten.

Whole blood was collected in K2EDTA tubes by collaborating institutions according to the institutions' own protocols. For TCRbeta analysis, collaborators shipped samples in one of three forms: frozen whole blood, isolated PBMCs, or DNA extracted from either of those sample types. The chain joins TRBV6-6 to TRBJ2-7; the junction holds 10 bases that match TRBD1. This sequence originates from a man aged 50 to 59 with active or convalescent COVID-19. The sample comprised peripheral blood. CDR3 loop: CASHRQGAVNEQYF. The nucleotide sequence is TGTGCCAGCCACCGACAGGGGGCTGTCAACGAGCAGTACTTC.